This T cell receptor (beta chain) was found in a study of persistence of HIV-infected CD4 T cells. Cells were stimulated with overlapping HIV-1 Gag 15-mer peptides. Sorted nonresponding memory CD4+ T cells were CD40L-negative, CD69-negative, CD45RO-high. Inclusion required CMV-positive serology and CD4+ counts above 400 cells/uL. The immunoSEQ assay was version 4, run in survey mode. TCRdb's table, derived via immunoSEQ multiplex PCR, lists solely in-frame clones and lacks some. The sample holds about 64,000 clones; about 81% are singletons and the top ten take more than 1.5%. The germline V gene has CDR1 LGHDT and CDR2 YNNKEL (reference sequence). This CDR3 region has 15 residues. V lost 6 bases and J 0 bases, leaving 12 bases between the germline ends. This clone has a handful of counts. Its antigen is still unknown.

The TCR sequence derives from an adult man with HIV who was CMV-seropositive. The chain recombines TRBV3-1 (or the pseudogene TRBV3-2) with TRBJ2-1; D unclear. This material consisted of CD4+ T cells sorted from PBMCs after approximately 19-hour stimulation, taken from a patient who received antiretroviral therapy. CDR3 DNA sequence: TGTGCCAGCAGTCCAGGCCTACGCTCCTACAATGAGCAGTTCTTC. Its translation is CASSPGLRSYNEQFF.